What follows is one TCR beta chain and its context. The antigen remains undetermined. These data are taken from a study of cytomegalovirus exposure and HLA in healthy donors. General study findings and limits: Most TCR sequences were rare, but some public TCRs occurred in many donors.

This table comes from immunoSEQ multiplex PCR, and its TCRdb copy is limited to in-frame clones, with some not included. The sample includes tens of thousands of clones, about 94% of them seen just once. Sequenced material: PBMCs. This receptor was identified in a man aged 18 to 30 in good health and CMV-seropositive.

The CDR3 sequence is CATMDSSNTEAFF. In nucleotides, the CDR3 is TGTGCCACTATGGACAGTTCGAACACTGAAGCTTTCTTT. The chain uses TRBV10-3 and TRBJ1-1, with D possibly TRBD1 on 6 matching bases. This CDR3 region has 13 residues. The V gene's germline CDR1 is ENHRY and CDR2 SYGVKD. V dropped 10 bases and J dropped 1 base, with 13 bases sitting between them.